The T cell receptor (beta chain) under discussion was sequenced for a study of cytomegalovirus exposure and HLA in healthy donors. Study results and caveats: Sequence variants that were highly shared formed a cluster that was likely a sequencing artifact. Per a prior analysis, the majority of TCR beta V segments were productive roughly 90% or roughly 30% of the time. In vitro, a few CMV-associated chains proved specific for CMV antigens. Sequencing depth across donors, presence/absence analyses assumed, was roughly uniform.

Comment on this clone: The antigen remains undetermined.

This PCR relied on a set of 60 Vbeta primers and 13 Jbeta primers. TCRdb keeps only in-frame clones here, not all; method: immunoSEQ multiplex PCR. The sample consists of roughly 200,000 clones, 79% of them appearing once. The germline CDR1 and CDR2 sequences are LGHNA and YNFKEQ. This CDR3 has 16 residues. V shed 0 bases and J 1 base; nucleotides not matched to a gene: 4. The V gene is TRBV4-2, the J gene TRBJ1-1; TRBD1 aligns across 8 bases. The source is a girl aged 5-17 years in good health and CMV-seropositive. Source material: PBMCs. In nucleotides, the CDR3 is TGTGCCAGCAGCCAAGATCGGGGGACAGGGAACACTGAAGCTTTCTTT. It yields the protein CASSQDRGTGNTEAFF.